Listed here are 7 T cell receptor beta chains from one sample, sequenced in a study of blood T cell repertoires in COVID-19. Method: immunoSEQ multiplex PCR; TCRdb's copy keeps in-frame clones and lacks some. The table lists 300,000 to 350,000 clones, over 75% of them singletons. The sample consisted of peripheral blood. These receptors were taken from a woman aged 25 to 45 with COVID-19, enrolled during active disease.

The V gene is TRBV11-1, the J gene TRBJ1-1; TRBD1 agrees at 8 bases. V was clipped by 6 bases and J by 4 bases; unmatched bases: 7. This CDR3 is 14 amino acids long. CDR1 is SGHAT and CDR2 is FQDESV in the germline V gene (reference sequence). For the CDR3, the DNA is TGTGCCAGCAGGCCCCAGGGGGCGGTCACTGAAGCTTTCTTT. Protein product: CASRPQGAVTEAFF. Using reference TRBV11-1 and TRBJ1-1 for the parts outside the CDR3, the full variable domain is EAEVAQSPRYKITEKSQAVAFWCDPISGHATLYWYRQILGQGPELLVQFQDESVVDDSQLPKDRFSAERLKGVDSTLKIQPAELGDSAMYLCASRPQGAVTEAFFGQGTRLTVV.

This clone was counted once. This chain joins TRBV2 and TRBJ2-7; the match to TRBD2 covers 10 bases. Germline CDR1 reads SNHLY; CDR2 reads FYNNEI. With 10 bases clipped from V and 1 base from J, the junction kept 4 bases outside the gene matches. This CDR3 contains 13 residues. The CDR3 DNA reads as TGTGCCACCGGGACTAGCGTTTCCTACGAGCAGTACTTC. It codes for CATGTSVSYEQYF.

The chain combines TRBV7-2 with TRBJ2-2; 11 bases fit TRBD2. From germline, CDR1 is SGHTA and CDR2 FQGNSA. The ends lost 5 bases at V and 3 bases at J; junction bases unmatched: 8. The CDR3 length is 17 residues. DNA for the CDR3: TGTGCCAGCAGCCCGACTAGCGGGAAGGAGGACACCGGGGAGCTGTTTTTT. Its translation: CASSPTSGKEDTGELFF.

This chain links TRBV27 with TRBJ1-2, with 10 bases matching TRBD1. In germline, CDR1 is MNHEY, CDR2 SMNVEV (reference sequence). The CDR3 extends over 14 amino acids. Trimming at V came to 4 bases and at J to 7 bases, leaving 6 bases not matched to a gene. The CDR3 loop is CASSSMTGGGGYTF. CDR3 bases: TGTGCCAGCAGTTCGATGACAGGGGGCGGTGGCTACACCTTC.

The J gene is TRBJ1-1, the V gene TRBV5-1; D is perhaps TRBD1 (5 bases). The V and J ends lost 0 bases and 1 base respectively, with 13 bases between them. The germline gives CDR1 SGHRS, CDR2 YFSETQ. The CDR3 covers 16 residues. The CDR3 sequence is CASSLEPRAPNTEAFF. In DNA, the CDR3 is TGCGCCAGCAGCTTGGAACCCAGGGCCCCGAACACTGAAGCTTTCTTT.

This chain's CDR3 is CASSEWRENTGELFF. CDR3 coding DNA: TGTGCCAGCAGTGAATGGCGGGAGAACACCGGGGAGCTGTTTTTT. This chain uses TRBV2 with TRBJ2-2; TRBD2 is a possible D gene (6 bases). Per the germline V gene, CDR1 is SNHLY and CDR2 is FYNNEI. V was trimmed by 2 bases and J by 1 base, leaving 8 bases between them. The CDR3 extends over 15 amino acids.

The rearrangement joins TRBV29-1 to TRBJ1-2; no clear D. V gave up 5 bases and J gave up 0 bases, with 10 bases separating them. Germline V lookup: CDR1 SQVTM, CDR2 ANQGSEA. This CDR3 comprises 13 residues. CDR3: CSVLIQTNYGYTF. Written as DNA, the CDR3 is TGCAGCGTTTTGATCCAGACTAACTATGGCTACACCTTC.